This T cell receptor beta chain was identified in a study of human T cells and chemical hapten exposure (dated by TCRdb to the early 2020s). Broadly, across the study: Libraries were combined into a pool for sequencing, and differences in TCR yield between samples came mainly from small differences in library volumes within the pool. The study tracked peripheral blood TCR repertoire changes in vivo during primary and secondary sensitization to the hapten diphenylcyclopropenone (DPC) in alopecia patients. From each blood RNA sample, both TCR alpha and TCR beta chains were sequenced.

Total RNA was isolated from unfractionated whole blood collected in Tempus Blood RNA tubes. A handful of healthy volunteers were used as TCR sequencing controls and were bled at day 0, 2 weeks and 6 weeks. What the research found in general, with its limitations: Repeated subsampling changed both the strength of the expansion versus patch-test correlation and the threshold at which that correlation became significant. No change with DPC sensitization was found in the number of TCRs above 1 in 1000 frequency, and no evidence of global repertoire structure alterations was found.

Library preparation employed 5' RACE. Sequencing took place on an Illumina MiSeq. During library preparation, unique molecular identifiers were attached to individual cDNA molecules so that TCRs could be counted quantitatively and reproducibly. Under the source paper's analysis protocol: Samples had a median of approximately 93,000 TCRs, with a range from roughly 20,000 to 690,600. V, J and CDR3 annotation of the TCR reads was carried out using the Decombinator software suite. For the PS versus PT1 abundance plots, all samples were subsampled to the same number of TCRs (28,000). TCRs were defined as expanded if absent before sensitization and observed at least eight times at the 2-week time point. TCRdb reanalyzed the raw reads on its own, using fastp at Q25 for trimming and MiXCR for clone calling, and kept in-frame beta chains. Rows are unified per CDR3 protein, each entry keeping the most common DNA and genes. The authors' filters were not applied to this entry. A total of 150,000 or so distinct CDR3 sequences appear in this sample, approximately 4% of them only once. The ten largest make up over 1.1% of the sample.

This clonotype was picked up many times. What this receptor recognizes is not known. Base-call qualities are not available, and no considerably larger clone is one nucleotide away. Per the germline V gene, SGHVS is the CDR1 and FNYEAQ is the CDR2. Trimmed from V: 1 base; trimmed from J: 6 bases; junction bases lacking a gene match: 13. The CDR3 runs 17 residues from the cysteine to the phenylalanine. Only the CDR3 DNA is retained, 51 bases long and in frame from the first base. This receptor was identified in a female donor in good health. The chain is made from TRBV7-6 and TRBJ1-2, with TRBD1 matching 8 junction bases. The nucleotide sequence reads as follows: TGTGCCAGCAGCTTAGGGACAGGGACCACCAGACTGGATGGCTACACCTTC. It translates as CASSLGTGTTRLDGYTF. When the CDR3 is completed using the reference TRBV7-6 and TRBJ1-2 genes on either side, the full variable domain is GAGVSQSPRYKVTKRGQDVALRCDPISGHVSLYWYRQALGQGPEFLTYFNYEAQQDKSGLPNDRFSAERPEGSISTLTIQRTEQRDSAMYRCASSLGTGTTRLDGYTFGSGTRLTVV.